This TCR beta chain originates from a study of T cell responses to AZD1222 COVID-19 vaccine. V shed 7 bases and J shed 6 bases, with 17 bases lying between them. CDR1 is MDHEN and CDR2 is SYDVKM in the germline V gene. The CDR3 spans 14 residues. Clones were read by immunoSEQ multiplex PCR, and TCRdb kept only the in-frame ones, dropping some. This sample has about 180,000 clones, with approximately 94% found just once. This rearrangement joins TRBV28 to TRBJ2-3, with D perhaps being TRBD1 or TRBD2 (5 bases each). The source was peripheral blood, collected 28 days after the second AZD1222 dose. This TCR derives from an adult who received the AZD1222 COVID-19 vaccine. DNA of the CDR3: TGTGCCAGCACCCCTGCGTGGGGGATGGATACGCAGTATTTT. It yields the protein CASTPAWGMDTQYF.